This TCR beta chain was profiled in a study of regulatory T cells in long-lasting Graves disease. Study-wide results and caveats: Preferential use of TRBV28, TRBJ1-2 and TRBJ2-5 was seen in persistent disease.

Noted time point: newly diagnosed GD, antithyroid drugs for less than 3 months. Preparation of the TCR library used RNA extracted from PBMCs. This clonotype was found many times. Its antigen remains unidentified. For TCR beta, libraries came from iRepertoire HTBI primers and Arm-PCR of CDR3 regions. In the original processing: Gene usage covered some 66 TRBV and roughly 13 TRBJ segments. TCRdb reprocessed the multiplex PCR reads with MiXCR, giving one entry per CDR3 protein. The V and J calls and clone size are TCRdb's, not the authors'. Seen here are some 400,000 distinct CDR3 sequences, 14% to 15% observed once, and the top ten hold over 15%. Trimming stripped 7 bases from V and 2 bases from J, with 13 bases between. The germline gives CDR1 LGHNT, CDR2 FRNRAP. There are 14 residues in the CDR3. These same data were also listed under a study on T cells in Graves' hyperthyroidism and ophthalmopathy.

The rearrangement joins TRBV12-5 to TRBJ2-3; a weak D match, TRBD2 (5 bases). The specimen was peripheral blood mononuclear cells (PBMCs), collected at new diagnosis, from a patient treated with antithyroid drugs. This TCR was recovered from a woman between 25 and 40 years old with Graves disease. The CDR3 DNA follows: TGTGCTAGTGTTACGGACTTGTCCACAGATACGCAGTATTTT. This codes for CASVTDLSTDTQYF.